This is a list of T cell receptor beta chains from one sample in a study of naive and memory T cell subsets. TCRdb recomputed calls from the UMI-ligation and nested PCR reads with MiXCR, one row per CDR3 protein. Of tens of thousands of distinct CDR3 sequences in the sample, approximately 14% were seen once. The sample taken for sequencing was central memory CD4+ T cells from blood. The receptor set was obtained from a human donor in good health. CDR3s include the opening cysteine and the closing phenylalanine or tryptophan. The D gene is left open where the match is weak. Clone size is not always given. Where it is, it says once, few, many or a class for expanded clones.

j_call: TRBJ2-7
d_call: TRBD1
v_call: TRBV25-1
clone_size: many
cdr3_nt: TGTGCCAGCAGTTCTCGTGGGACAGGGGGCGTCGACGAGCAGTACTTC
cdr3_aa: CASSSRGTGGVDEQYF

j_call: TRBJ2-5
d_call: NA
v_call: TRBV29-1
clone_size: many
cdr3_nt: TGCAGCGGGACCGGTGCTAGCGCGCAAGAGACCCAGTACTTC
cdr3_aa: CSGTGASAQETQYF

j_call: TRBJ2-1
d_call: NA
v_call: TRBV29-1
clone_size: few
cdr3_nt: TGCAGCGCCTCGCGGGGTGAGGATGAGCAGTTCTTC
cdr3_aa: CSASRGEDEQFF

j_call: TRBJ2-1
d_call: NA
v_call: TRBV2
clone_size: NA
cdr3_nt: TGTGCCAGCCACACTAGCACTAAGTACAATGAGCAGTTCTTC
cdr3_aa: CASHTSTKYNEQFF

j_call: TRBJ1-1
d_call: NA
v_call: TRBV6-6
clone_size: many
cdr3_nt: TGTGCCAGCAGTTACTCGCGTTACACTGAAGCTTTCTTT
cdr3_aa: CASSYSRYTEAFF

j_call: TRBJ1-4
d_call: NA
v_call: TRBV19
clone_size: many
cdr3_nt: TGTGCCAGTAGCTTAATGATCGGAGCGGAAAAACTGTTTTTT
cdr3_aa: CASSLMIGAEKLFF

j_call: TRBJ2-6
d_call: NA
v_call: TRBV18
clone_size: many
cdr3_nt: TGTGCCAGCTCACCAGGGCTAGCCGGGGCCAACGTCCTGACTTTC
cdr3_aa: CASSPGLAGANVLTF

j_call: TRBJ2-1
d_call: NA
v_call: TRBV7-2
clone_size: few
cdr3_nt: TGTGCCAGCAGCGTAAAGAGGAGTCGAAATGAGCAGTTCTTC
cdr3_aa: CASSVKRSRNEQFF

j_call: TRBJ2-7
d_call: NA
v_call: TRBV6-5
clone_size: many
cdr3_nt: TGTGCCAGCAGAACTGCCCTCGGAGAGCAGTACTTC
cdr3_aa: CASRTALGEQYF

j_call: TRBJ2-7
d_call: TRBD1
v_call: TRBV6-7
clone_size: many
cdr3_nt: TGTGCCAGCAGTCATCCGGGACAGGGGTTATCCTACGAGCAGTACTTC
cdr3_aa: CASSHPGQGLSYEQYF

j_call: TRBJ2-1
d_call: NA
v_call: TRBV6-2/TRBV6-3
clone_size: NA
cdr3_nt: TGTGCCAGCGCTGACAATGAGCAGTTCTTC
cdr3_aa: CASADNEQFF

j_call: TRBJ2-3
d_call: NA
v_call: TRBV7-2
clone_size: few
cdr3_nt: TGTGCCAGCAGTTCCTACGGAGGGCCGGCAGATACGCAGTATTTT
cdr3_aa: CASSSYGGPADTQYF

j_call: TRBJ2-5
d_call: NA
v_call: TRBV9
clone_size: many
cdr3_nt: TGTGCCAGCAGCCCACAAATTCACAGAGAGACCCAGTACTTC
cdr3_aa: CASSPQIHRETQYF

j_call: TRBJ2-1
d_call: TRBD2
v_call: TRBV5-1
clone_size: few
cdr3_nt: TGCGCCAGCAGCTTGTCCGGGACTAGGGGGAACAATGAGCAGTTCTTC
cdr3_aa: CASSLSGTRGNNEQFF

j_call: TRBJ2-3
d_call: NA
v_call: TRBV7-3
clone_size: many
cdr3_nt: TGTGCCAGCAGCTCCAAGAATCGGCCAGATACGCAGTATTTT
cdr3_aa: CASSSKNRPDTQYF

j_call: TRBJ1-5
d_call: NA
v_call: TRBV29-1
clone_size: few
cdr3_nt: TGCAGCGTTGGTCGGGGGCGGGATCAGCCCCAGCATTTT
cdr3_aa: CSVGRGRDQPQHF

j_call: TRBJ1-5
d_call: NA
v_call: TRBV4-3
clone_size: many
cdr3_nt: TGCGCCAGCAGCCAAGATCGCACGATTAGCAATCAGCCCCAGCATTTT
cdr3_aa: CASSQDRTISNQPQHF

j_call: TRBJ2-1
d_call: TRBD2
v_call: TRBV2
clone_size: few
cdr3_nt: TGTGCCAGCGAACTAGCGGGAATCAGCGAGCAGTTCTTC
cdr3_aa: CASELAGISEQFF

j_call: TRBJ2-2
d_call: NA
v_call: TRBV28
clone_size: NA
cdr3_nt: TGTGCCAGCAGTTTCTGGGAACCCAGCACCGGGGAGCTGTTTTTT
cdr3_aa: CASSFWEPSTGELFF

j_call: TRBJ2-1
d_call: NA
v_call: TRBV20-1
clone_size: many
cdr3_nt: TGCAGTGCCTCAAGGGGAGTGAGGGTAAGCGGCCAGCAGTTCTTC
cdr3_aa: CSASRGVRVSGQQFF

j_call: TRBJ1-1
d_call: NA
v_call: TRBV2
clone_size: few
cdr3_nt: TGTGCCAGCAGTACCGAATACACTGAAGCTTTCTTT
cdr3_aa: CASSTEYTEAFF

j_call: TRBJ2-7
d_call: TRBD1
v_call: TRBV29-1
clone_size: many
cdr3_nt: TGCAGCGCCGGCCGGGACAGCTCCTACGAGCAGTACTTC
cdr3_aa: CSAGRDSSYEQYF

j_call: TRBJ1-1
d_call: TRBD1
v_call: TRBV5-1
clone_size: NA
cdr3_nt: TGCGCCAGCAGCGACAGGGCGAGGACTGAAGCTTTCTTT
cdr3_aa: CASSDRARTEAFF

j_call: TRBJ2-3
d_call: TRBD2
v_call: TRBV14
clone_size: many
cdr3_nt: TGTGCCAGCAGCCAAGACCGCGGGAGGGCCGGGGATACGCAGTATTTT
cdr3_aa: CASSQDRGRAGDTQYF

j_call: TRBJ1-5
d_call: NA
v_call: TRBV15
clone_size: NA
cdr3_nt: TGTGCCACCAGCAGAGCCGGACAGATCAATCAGCCCCAGCATTTT
cdr3_aa: CATSRAGQINQPQHF

j_call: TRBJ1-2
d_call: TRBD1
v_call: TRBV29-1
clone_size: many
cdr3_nt: TGCAGCGTTGACGGGACAGGGGATGGCTACACCTTC
cdr3_aa: CSVDGTGDGYTF

j_call: TRBJ2-5
d_call: NA
v_call: TRBV28
clone_size: many
cdr3_nt: TGTGCCAGCTCCTCCCTCGGGGGACTCCAAGAGACCCAGTACTTC
cdr3_aa: CASSSLGGLQETQYF

j_call: TRBJ2-4
d_call: TRBD2
v_call: TRBV7-2
clone_size: many
cdr3_nt: TGTGCCAGCAGCACCAGAGCAACTAGCGGGAGGGCCCGAAACATTCAGTACTTC
cdr3_aa: CASSTRATSGRARNIQYF

j_call: TRBJ2-7
d_call: NA
v_call: TRBV6-1
clone_size: many
cdr3_nt: TGTGCCAGCAGTGAGACAACACGCCAGCAGTACTTC
cdr3_aa: CASSETTRQQYF

j_call: TRBJ1-4
d_call: NA
v_call: TRBV4-1
clone_size: NA
cdr3_nt: TGCGCCAGCAGCAGGACCGGACCGAATAATGAAAAACTGTTTTTT
cdr3_aa: CASSRTGPNNEKLFF

j_call: TRBJ1-1
d_call: NA
v_call: TRBV7-2
clone_size: NA
cdr3_nt: TGTGCCAGCAGCTTAGTGGAGGGCCACACTGAAGCTTTCTTT
cdr3_aa: CASSLVEGHTEAFF

j_call: TRBJ2-3
d_call: TRBD2
v_call: TRBV28
clone_size: many
cdr3_nt: TGTGCCAGCAGTTTCCGCGGTAGCGGGAGTGCGGGGGATACGCAGTATTTT
cdr3_aa: CASSFRGSGSAGDTQYF

j_call: TRBJ2-7
d_call: NA
v_call: TRBV9
clone_size: few
cdr3_nt: TGTGCCAGCAGCGTAGAGGACTCCTCCTACGAGCAGTACTTC
cdr3_aa: CASSVEDSSYEQYF

j_call: TRBJ2-2
d_call: TRBD2
v_call: TRBV12-3/TRBV12-4
clone_size: NA
cdr3_nt: TGTGCCAGCAGCAGGACTAGCACCCGTAACACCGGGGAGCTGTTTTTT
cdr3_aa: CASSRTSTRNTGELFF

j_call: TRBJ2-4
d_call: NA
v_call: TRBV19
clone_size: NA
cdr3_nt: TGTGCCAGTACCGGTGGCGGATTCGGGATAGCCAAAAACATTCAGTACTTC
cdr3_aa: CASTGGGFGIAKNIQYF

j_call: TRBJ2-5
d_call: TRBD1
v_call: TRBV18
clone_size: few
cdr3_nt: TGTGCCAGCTCACCACCGGGACAGAGATTCCAAGAGACCCAGTACTTC
cdr3_aa: CASSPPGQRFQETQYF

j_call: TRBJ1-4
d_call: NA
v_call: TRBV7-2
clone_size: NA
cdr3_nt: TGTGCCAGCAGCCCTCGAAGGGGGTCGGGCGAAAAACTGTTTTTT
cdr3_aa: CASSPRRGSGEKLFF

j_call: TRBJ2-3
d_call: TRBD1
v_call: TRBV4-1
clone_size: many
cdr3_nt: TGCGCCAGCAGCCCGGGACAGGGGCCGGTAGATACGCAGTATTTT
cdr3_aa: CASSPGQGPVDTQYF

j_call: TRBJ2-1
d_call: NA
v_call: TRBV29-1
clone_size: many
cdr3_nt: TGCAGCGTTGTTAAGTCAATCAATGAGCAGTTCTTC
cdr3_aa: CSVVKSINEQFF

j_call: TRBJ2-1
d_call: NA
v_call: TRBV6-5
clone_size: NA
cdr3_nt: TGTGCCAGCGCCCGAACGGAGGGGCCGCTAGCGAGGGTCGGTGAGCAGTTCTTC
cdr3_aa: CASARTEGPLARVGEQFF

j_call: TRBJ1-4
d_call: NA
v_call: TRBV11-1
clone_size: NA
cdr3_nt: TGTGCCAGCAGCTTAGACGCAGGGTTTGTTGAAAAACTGTTTTTT
cdr3_aa: CASSLDAGFVEKLFF

j_call: TRBJ2-5
d_call: NA
v_call: TRBV5-1
clone_size: few
cdr3_nt: TGCGCCAGCAGCTTGGCGCGCGAGAAGGAGACCCAGTACTTC
cdr3_aa: CASSLAREKETQYF

j_call: TRBJ2-7
d_call: NA
v_call: TRBV12-3/TRBV12-4
clone_size: few
cdr3_nt: TGTGCCAGCAGCACGCAGGGGATTGAGCAGTACTTC
cdr3_aa: CASSTQGIEQYF

j_call: TRBJ1-1
d_call: TRBD1
v_call: TRBV28
clone_size: few
cdr3_nt: TGTGCCAGCAGTTTATTTAGGGCAGGGGGCTTCACTGAAGCTTTCTTT
cdr3_aa: CASSLFRAGGFTEAFF

j_call: TRBJ1-5
d_call: NA
v_call: TRBV5-4
clone_size: many
cdr3_nt: TGTGCCAGCAGCGCCGGTCCCCCGGATCATCAGCCCCAGCATTTT
cdr3_aa: CASSAGPPDHQPQHF

j_call: TRBJ2-7
d_call: NA
v_call: TRBV20-1
clone_size: few
cdr3_nt: TGCAGTGATGAGGGTGCCTACGAGCAGTACTTC
cdr3_aa: CSDEGAYEQYF